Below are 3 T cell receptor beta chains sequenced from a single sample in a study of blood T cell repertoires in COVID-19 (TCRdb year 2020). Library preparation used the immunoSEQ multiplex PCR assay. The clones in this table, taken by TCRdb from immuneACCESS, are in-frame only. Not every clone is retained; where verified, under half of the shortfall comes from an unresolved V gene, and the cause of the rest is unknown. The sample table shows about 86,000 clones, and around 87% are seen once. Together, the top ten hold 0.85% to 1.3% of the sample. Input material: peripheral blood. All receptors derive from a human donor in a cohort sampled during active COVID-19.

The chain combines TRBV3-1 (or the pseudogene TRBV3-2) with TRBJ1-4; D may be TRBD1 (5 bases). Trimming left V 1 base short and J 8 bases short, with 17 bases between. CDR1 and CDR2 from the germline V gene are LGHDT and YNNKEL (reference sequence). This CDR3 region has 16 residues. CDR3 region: CASSQAGWGGSEKLFF. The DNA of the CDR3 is TGTGCCAGCAGCCAAGCAGGGTGGGGGGGAAGCGAAAAACTGTTTTTT.

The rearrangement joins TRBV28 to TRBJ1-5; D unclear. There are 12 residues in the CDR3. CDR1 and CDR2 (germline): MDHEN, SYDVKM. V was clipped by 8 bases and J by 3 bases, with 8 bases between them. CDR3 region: CASFTVNQPQHF. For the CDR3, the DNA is TGTGCCAGCTTTACAGTCAATCAGCCCCAGCATTTT.

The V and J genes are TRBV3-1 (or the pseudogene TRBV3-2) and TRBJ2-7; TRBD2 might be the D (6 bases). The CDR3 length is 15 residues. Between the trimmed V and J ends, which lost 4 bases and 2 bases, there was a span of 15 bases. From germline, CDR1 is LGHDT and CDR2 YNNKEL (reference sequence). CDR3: CASSPGPAGTYEQYF. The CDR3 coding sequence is TGTGCCAGCAGCCCCGGGCCAGCGGGCACCTACGAGCAGTACTTC.